Sequencing of this T cell receptor (beta chain) was carried out in a study of spatial heterogeneity in lung cancer. Whole-study context: A strong correlation was found between TCR transcript counts in tumor regions and a T cell module score derived from matched bulk RNA-seq. Each unique TCR and UMI combination was seen more than ten times on average in raw reads.

As to time point: sample taken at primary tumor resection. 72 TRACERx patients with early, untreated non-small cell lung cancer donated samples. Without sorting, whole RNA was sequenced from tumor, nontumor lung or frozen PBMC. To note about this clonotype: Its antigen is undetermined.

General study findings and limits: Tracking of tumor mutation counts was seen in expanded intratumoral alpha and beta TCR counts.

One entry per CDR3 protein, called by TCRdb with MiXCR from the 5' RACE reads. This table has around 4,200 distinct CDR3 sequences, about 10% appearing once. Sequenced material: lung tumor tissue, taken at surgery. The sequence was obtained from a male donor with early-stage non-small cell lung cancer.

The CDR3 is CASSPLPDRGVNQPQHF. In DNA, the CDR3 is TGTGCCAGCAGTCCCCTCCCGGACAGGGGGGTCAATCAGCCCCAGCATTTT. The chain employs TRBV28 and TRBJ1-5, with 10 nucleotides matching TRBD1. Germline CDR1 MDHEN, CDR2 SYDVKM. The J segment lost 3 bases and the V segment lost 5 bases, leaving 10 bases of the junction unmatched. The CDR3 is made up of 17 amino acids.